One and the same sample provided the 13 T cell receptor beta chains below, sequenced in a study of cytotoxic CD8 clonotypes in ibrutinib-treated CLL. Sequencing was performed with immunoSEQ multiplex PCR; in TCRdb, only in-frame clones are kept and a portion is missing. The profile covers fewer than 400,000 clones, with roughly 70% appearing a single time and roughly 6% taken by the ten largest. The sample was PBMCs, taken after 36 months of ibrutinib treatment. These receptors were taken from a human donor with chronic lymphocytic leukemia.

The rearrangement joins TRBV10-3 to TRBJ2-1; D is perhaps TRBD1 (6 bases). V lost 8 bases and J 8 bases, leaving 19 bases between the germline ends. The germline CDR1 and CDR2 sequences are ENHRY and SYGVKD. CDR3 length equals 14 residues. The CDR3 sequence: CAIQPQGSLDEQFF. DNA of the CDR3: TGTGCCATCCAACCTCAGGGGTCTTTGGATGAGCAGTTCTTC.

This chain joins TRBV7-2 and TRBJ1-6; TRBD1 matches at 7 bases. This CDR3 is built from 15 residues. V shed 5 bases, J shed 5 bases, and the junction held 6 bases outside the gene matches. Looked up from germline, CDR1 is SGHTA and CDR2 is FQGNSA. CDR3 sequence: CASSPRTGHNSPLHF. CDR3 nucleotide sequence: TGTGCCAGCAGCCCGCGGACAGGCCATAATTCACCCCTCCACTTT.

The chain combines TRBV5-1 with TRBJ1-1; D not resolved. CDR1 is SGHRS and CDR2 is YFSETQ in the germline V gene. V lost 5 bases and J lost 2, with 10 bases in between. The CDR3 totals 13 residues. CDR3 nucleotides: TGCGCCAGCAGTGCGTCAGACAACACTGAAGCTTTCTTT. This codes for CASSASDNTEAFF.

The CDR3 sequence is CSVEGPHAYEQYF. CDR3 coding DNA: TGCAGCGTTGAAGGGCCCCACGCCTACGAGCAGTACTTC. The V call is TRBV29-1, the J call TRBJ2-7; no clear D. Germline CDR1 is SQVTM and CDR2 is ANQGSEA. The ends were cut back, 1 base at V and 2 bases at J, with 9 bases in the middle. This CDR3 spans 13 amino acids.

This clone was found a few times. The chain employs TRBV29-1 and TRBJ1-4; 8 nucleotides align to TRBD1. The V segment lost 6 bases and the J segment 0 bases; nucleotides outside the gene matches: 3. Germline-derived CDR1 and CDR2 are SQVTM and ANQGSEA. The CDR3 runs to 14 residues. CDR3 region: CSVGGQATNEKLFF. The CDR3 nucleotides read TGCAGCGTGGGGGGACAGGCAACTAATGAAAAACTGTTTTTT.

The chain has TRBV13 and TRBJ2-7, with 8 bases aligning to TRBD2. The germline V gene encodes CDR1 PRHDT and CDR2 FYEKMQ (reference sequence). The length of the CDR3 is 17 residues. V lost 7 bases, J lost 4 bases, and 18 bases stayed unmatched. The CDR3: CASNSHVGAGGPYEQYF. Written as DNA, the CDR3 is TGTGCCAGCAACTCCCACGTTGGGGCGGGGGGACCGTACGAGCAGTACTTC.

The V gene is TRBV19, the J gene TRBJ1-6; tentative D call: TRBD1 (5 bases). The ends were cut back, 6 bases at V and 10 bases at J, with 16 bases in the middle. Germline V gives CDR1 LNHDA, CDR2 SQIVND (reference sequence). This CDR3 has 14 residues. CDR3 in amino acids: CASRGLAIQSPLHF. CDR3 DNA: TGTGCCAGTAGGGGACTGGCCATCCAATCACCCCTCCACTTT.

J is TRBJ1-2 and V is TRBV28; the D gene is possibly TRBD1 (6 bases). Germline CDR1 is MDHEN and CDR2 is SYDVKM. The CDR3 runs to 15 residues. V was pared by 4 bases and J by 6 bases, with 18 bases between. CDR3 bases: TGTGCCAGCAGTTCTCCCCGTCCAGGGGACGATGGCTACACCTTC. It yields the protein CASSSPRPGDDGYTF.

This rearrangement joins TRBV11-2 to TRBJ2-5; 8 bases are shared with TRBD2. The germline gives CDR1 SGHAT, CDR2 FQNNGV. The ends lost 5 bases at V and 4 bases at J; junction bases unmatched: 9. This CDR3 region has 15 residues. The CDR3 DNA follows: TGTGCCAGCAGCCTTCGAGCGGGAGCCGGAGAGACCCAGTACTTC. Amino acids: CASSLRAGAGETQYF. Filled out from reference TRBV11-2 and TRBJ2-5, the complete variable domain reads EAGVAQSPRYKIIEKRQSVAFWCNPISGHATLYWYQQILGQGPKLLIQFQNNGVVDDSQLPKDRFSAERLKGVDSTLKIQPAKLEDSAVYLCASSLRAGAGETQYFGPGTRLLVL.

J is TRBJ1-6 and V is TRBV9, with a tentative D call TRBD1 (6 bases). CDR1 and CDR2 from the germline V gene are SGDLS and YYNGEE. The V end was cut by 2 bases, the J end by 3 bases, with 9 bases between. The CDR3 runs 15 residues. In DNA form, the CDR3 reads TGTGCCAGCAGCGTCACAGGGCTCTATAATTCACCCCTCCACTTT. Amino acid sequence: CASSVTGLYNSPLHF.

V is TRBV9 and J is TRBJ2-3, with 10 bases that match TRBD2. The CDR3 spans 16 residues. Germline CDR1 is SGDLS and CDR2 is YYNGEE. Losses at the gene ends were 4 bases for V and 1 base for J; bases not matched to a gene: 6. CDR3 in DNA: TGTGCCAGCAGCTACCCCGGGACTAGCGGCACAGATACGCAGTATTTT. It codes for CASSYPGTSGTDTQYF. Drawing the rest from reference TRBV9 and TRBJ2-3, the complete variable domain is DSGVTQTPKHLITATGQRVTLRCSPRSGDLSVYWYQQSLDQGLQFLIQYYNGEERAKGNILERFSAQQFPDLHSELNLSSLELGDSALYFCASSYPGTSGTDTQYFGPGTRLTVL.

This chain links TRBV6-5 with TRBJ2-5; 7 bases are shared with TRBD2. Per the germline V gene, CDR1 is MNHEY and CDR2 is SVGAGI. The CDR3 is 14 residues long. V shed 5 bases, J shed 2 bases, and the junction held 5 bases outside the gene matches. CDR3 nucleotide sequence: TGTGCCAGCAGTCCCGGGGGGAGGCAAGAGACCCAGTACTTC. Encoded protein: CASSPGGRQETQYF.

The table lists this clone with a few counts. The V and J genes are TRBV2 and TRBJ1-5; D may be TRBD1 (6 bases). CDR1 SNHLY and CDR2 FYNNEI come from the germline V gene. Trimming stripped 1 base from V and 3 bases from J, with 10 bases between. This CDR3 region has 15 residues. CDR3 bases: TGTGCCAGCAGTGAAGGGGGACACTACAATCAGCCCCAGCATTTT. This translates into CASSEGGHYNQPQHF.